This T cell receptor beta chain came from a study of monozygotic twins with inflammatory bowel disease. The CDR3 is 13 residues long. Germline CDR1 is DFQATT and CDR2 is SNEGSKA (reference sequence). Study findings and constraints: Among IBD patients, TCRbeta diversity (inverse Simpson) was lower than in healthy co-twins.

To note about this clonotype: What it recognizes is unknown.

With the 5' RACE reads reprocessed, TCRdb shows one record per CDR3 protein and no DNA. This table lists about 380,000 distinct CDR3 sequences. The rearrangement joins TRBV20-1 to TRBJ1-6; the D call of TRBD1 rests on TCRdb alone, since no DNA is present to check it. The clonotype originates from a human donor with ulcerative colitis or Crohn's disease, or a healthy co-twin of an affected twin (not recorded which). The source material was blood. The CDR3 reads CSARDRVGSPLHF.